What follows are 30 T cell receptor beta chains derived from one specimen sequenced in a study of T cells in Graves' hyperthyroidism and ophthalmopathy. Authors of the study amplified TCR beta CDR3 regions from RNA transcripts. During a first-round RT-PCR of the TCR CDR3, the HTBI primer set was used. From the multiplex PCR reads, TCRdb called clonotypes with MiXCR, one entry per CDR3 protein. This sample has more than 95,000 distinct CDR3 sequences; 40% to 50% occur once, and the top ten carry 20% to 30%. The sequencing sample was made of blood. Receptor source: a man aged 40-55 years with Graves' hyperthyroidism.

In this sample, this clonotype turned up many times. This sequence joins TRBV6-1 and TRBJ1-2; 9 nucleotides match TRBD1. V trimming: 1 base; J trimming: 5 bases; junction bases outside the gene matches: 5. The CDR3 loop spans 15 amino acids. Germline CDR1 reads MNHNS; CDR2 reads SASEGT. The CDR3 is CASSEVGGQGYGYTF. DNA of the CDR3: TGTGCCAGCAGTGAAGTGGGGGGACAGGGATATGGCTACACCTTC.

This clonotype appeared many times. The chain uses TRBV20-1 and TRBJ2-3; 12 nucleotides agree with TRBD2. Germline values: CDR1 DFQATT, CDR2 SNEGSKA (reference sequence). With V trimmed by 0 bases and J by 1 base, 5 bases remained unmatched. The CDR3 spans 17 residues. CDR3: CSARDFRTSGGTDTQYF. In DNA, the CDR3 is TGCAGTGCTAGAGATTTTAGGACTAGCGGGGGCACAGATACGCAGTATTTT.

This clonotype was seen at least ten times. The chain combines TRBV11-2 with TRBJ1-4; no clear D gene. Trimming took 6 bases from V and 8 from J, leaving 19 bases between them. The CDR3 runs to 15 residues. Germline CDR1 reads SGHAT; CDR2 reads FQNNGV. The CDR3 DNA is TGTGCCAGCAGTCCCGTCGGCAGGAGCCTCGAAAAACTGTTTTTT. Its translation: CASSPVGRSLEKLFF. Variable domain in full (rest from reference TRBV11-2 and TRBJ1-4): EAGVAQSPRYKIIEKRQSVAFWCNPISGHATLYWYQQILGQGPKLLIQFQNNGVVDDSQLPKDRFSAERLKGVDSTLKIQPAKLEDSAVYLCASSPVGRSLEKLFFGSGTQLSVL.

This clonotype was observed a few times. This chain joins TRBV12-3 or TRBV12-4 and TRBJ2-1; the D gene is possibly TRBD2 (6 bases). This CDR3 comprises 17 residues. Trimming cost V 3 bases and J 4 bases, with 19 bases left between them. CDR3: CASSFSPAGTSYNEQFF. CDR3 bases: TGTGCCAGCAGTTTTTCCCCAGCTGGGACTTCGTACAATGAGCAGTTCTTC.

This clonotype was recorded many times. This rearrangement joins TRBV5-1 to TRBJ2-3; TRBD2 might be the D (5 bases). V lost 4 bases and J 3 bases, leaving 12 bases between the germline ends. The V gene's germline CDR1 is SGHRS and CDR2 YFSETQ. The CDR3 covers 14 residues. For the CDR3, the DNA is TGCGCCAGCAGCCCAGTAGACTATACAGATACGCAGTATTTT. Amino acid sequence: CASSPVDYTDTQYF.

This clonotype was seen at least ten times. The rearrangement links TRBV20-1 to TRBJ1-3; 8 nucleotides agree with TRBD1. Losses at the gene ends were 3 bases for V and 4 bases for J; bases not matched to a gene: 14. This CDR3 has 17 amino acids. Germline V gene data show CDR1 as DFQATT and CDR2 as SNEGSKA (reference sequence). CDR3 amino acids: CSASSYKRQGIGNTIYF. CDR3 coding DNA: TGCAGTGCTAGTAGCTACAAAAGACAGGGGATAGGAAACACCATATATTTT.

As for this clonotype: A much larger clone is a single base away; this may be a read error. The chain couples TRBV11-2 to TRBJ2-7, with 9 bases lining up with TRBD1. Germline-derived CDR1 and CDR2 are SGHAT and FQNNGV. The CDR3 has 13 amino acids. J lost 0 bases, V lost 10 bases, and 4 bases had no gene match. CDR3 DNA: TGTGCCACCACAGGGGGCGGCTCCTACGAGCAGTACTTC. It is translated as CATTGGGSYEQYF.

Ten or more counts support this clonotype. V usage is TRBV6-1 and J usage is TRBJ2-5, with TRBD1 as a possible D gene (5 bases). CDR1 MNHNS and CDR2 SASEGT come from the germline V gene. With 4 bases removed from V and 2 bases from J, the gap between germline ends came to 17 bases. The CDR3 covers 16 residues. As DNA, the CDR3 is TGTGCCAGCAGTGCTCAACCTCAGGGTGGGCAAGAGACCCAGTACTTC. This translates into CASSAQPQGGQETQYF.

The rearrangement joins TRBV7-2 to TRBJ2-1; 7 bases are a match to TRBD2. The ends lost 6 bases at V and 9 bases at J; junction bases unmatched: 8. Germline V CDR1 and CDR2: SGHTA, FQGNSA. There are 13 residues in the CDR3. CDR3: CASRGRGSAEQFF. The CDR3, as DNA: TGTGCCAGCAGGGGTCGCGGGAGCGCTGAGCAGTTCTTC.

V usage is TRBV15 and J usage is TRBJ2-3; 11 positions agree with TRBD2. The V and J ends lost 3 bases and 5 bases, in that order; junction bases with no gene match: 10. Germline lookup yields CDR1 LNHNV and CDR2 YYDKDF (reference sequence). CDR3 size: 17 residues. The CDR3 sequence: CATSSHRTSGLQDTQYF. CDR3 in DNA: TGTGCCACCAGCAGCCACAGGACTAGCGGGCTGCAAGATACGCAGTATTTT.

Many counts were recorded for this clonotype. This chain uses TRBV3-1 with TRBJ1-1, with 8 bases matching TRBD1. The CDR3 spans 13 residues. Germline V gives CDR1 LGHDT, CDR2 YNNKEL (reference sequence). Germline trimming cut 3 bases from V and 6 bases from J; bases unmatched to any gene: 3. Here the CDR3 reads CASSHGQGAEAFF. The CDR3 DNA sequence: TGTGCCAGCAGCCATGGACAGGGCGCTGAAGCTTTCTTT.

This clonotype is a singleton in its sample. This rearrangement joins TRBV9 to TRBJ2-1, with TRBD1 matching over 11 bases. With V trimmed by 3 bases and J by 8 bases, 1 base remained unmatched. This CDR3 is built from 13 residues. Per germline, CDR1 SGDLS and CDR2 YYNGEE. CDR3 nucleotides: TGTGCCAGCAGCGGGGACAGGGGGGATGAGCAGTTCTTC. As protein: CASSGDRGDEQFF.

This clonotype was seen many times. This chain links TRBV12-3 or TRBV12-4 with TRBJ2-7; 14 bases fit TRBD2. This CDR3 region has 15 residues. V gave up 6 bases and J gave up 4 bases; unmatched junction bases: 5. The CDR3 DNA is TGTGCCAGCAGCAGGACTAGCGGGAGGCCTTACGAGCAGTACTTC. Encoded protein: CASSRTSGRPYEQYF.

The chain uses TRBV7-8 and TRBJ1-3; D call uncertain. The V gene lost 2 bases and the J gene lost 8 bases, with 7 bases spanning the gap. The CDR3 sequence is 12 residues long. From germline, CDR1 is SGHVS and CDR2 FQNEAQ. CDR3 bases: TGTGCCAGCAGCTTATACGGATACACCATATATTTT. It is translated as CASSLYGYTIYF.

This clonotype was recorded many times. The V and J genes are TRBV9 and TRBJ1-1, with D possibly TRBD1 on 5 matching bases. With 0 bases removed from V and 3 bases from J, the gap between germline ends came to 12 bases. The CDR3 is 15 residues long. The germline V gene encodes CDR1 SGDLS and CDR2 YYNGEE. Here the CDR3 reads CASSVDVGEDTEAFF. As DNA, the CDR3 is TGTGCCAGCAGCGTAGATGTAGGGGAGGACACTGAAGCTTTCTTT.

Ten or more counts support this clonotype. The rearrangement links TRBV20-1 to TRBJ2-3; 11 nucleotides line up with TRBD2. V lost 6 bases to trimming and J lost 2 bases; unmatched junction nucleotides: 7. Germline CDR1 DFQATT, CDR2 SNEGSKA (reference sequence). The CDR3 is 15 residues long. The CDR3 sequence is CSARLAGISTDTQYF. The CDR3 DNA reads as TGCAGTGCCAGACTAGCGGGGATCTCCACAGATACGCAGTATTTT.

The CDR3 coding sequence is TGCAGTGCTACCAGGACAGACTACGAGCAGTACTTC. The encoded protein is CSATRTDYEQYF. This chain links TRBV20-1 with TRBJ2-7; maybe TRBD1 (6 bases). This CDR3 has 12 amino acids. V lost 4 bases and J 3 bases, leaving 10 bases between the germline ends. Germline V lookup: CDR1 DFQATT, CDR2 SNEGSKA (reference sequence).

This clonotype showed up just once. V is TRBV29-1 and J is TRBJ2-3; TRBD1 aligns across 9 bases. Per the germline V gene, CDR1 is SQVTM and CDR2 is ANQGSEA. The length of the CDR3 is 13 residues. Trimming cost V 8 bases and J 6 bases; bases outside gene matches: 9. The CDR3 region is CSSFSGTGDTQYF. The CDR3 region has the DNA TGCAGCAGTTTCTCCGGGACAGGGGATACGCAGTATTTT.

This chain joins TRBV7-9 and TRBJ1-6; no firm D call. The germline gives CDR1 SEHNR, CDR2 FQNEAQ (reference sequence). The CDR3 totals 17 residues. V lost 8 bases and J 2 bases, leaving 19 bases between the germline ends. The DNA for the CDR3 is TGTGCCAGCTCAGTAAGTCCTATCAGCCCCTATAATTCACCCCTCCACTTT. Its translation: CASSVSPISPYNSPLHF. The full variable domain, rest sourced from reference TRBV7-9 and TRBJ1-6, is DTGVSQNPRHKITKRGQNVTFRCDPISEHNRLYWYRQTLGQGPEFLTYFQNEAQLEKSRLLSDRFSAERPKGSFSTLEIQRTEQGDSAMYLCASSVSPISPYNSPLHFGNGTRLTVT.

This clonotype was detected a few times. V and J are TRBV4-1 and TRBJ1-2; weak D call: TRBD1 (6 bases). CDR3 length: 17 residues. Germline loops: CDR1 MGHRA, CDR2 YSYEKL. V shed 4 bases and J shed 7 bases, with 25 bases lying between them. CDR3 bases: TGCGCCAGCAGCCTCTCCCCCAGGGACACCCCTATAGGTGGCTACACCTTC. This translates into CASSLSPRDTPIGGYTF.

V and J are TRBV10-3 and TRBJ2-7; 11 positions agree with TRBD1. The CDR3 length is 15 residues. Germline-derived CDR1 and CDR2 are ENHRY and SYGVKD. The V segment lost 5 bases and the J segment 6 bases; nucleotides outside the gene matches: 9. The CDR3 protein is CAISQRTGGAGEQYF. CDR3 DNA: TGTGCCATCAGTCAAAGGACAGGGGGCGCCGGCGAGCAGTACTTC.

V gene TRBV20-1 combines with J gene TRBJ1-1, with 9 bases fitting TRBD1. In germline, CDR1 is DFQATT, CDR2 SNEGSKA (reference sequence). This CDR3 is built from 15 residues. V dropped 6 bases and J dropped 5; count of bases not matched to a gene: 13. CDR3 residues: CSANAGTGLGTEAFF. Here the CDR3 DNA reads TGCAGTGCCAACGCGGGGACAGGGTTGGGGACTGAAGCTTTCTTT.

At least ten counts were recorded for this clonotype. The rearrangement links TRBV20-1 to TRBJ2-5; TRBD1 aligns across 10 bases. Germline CDR1 and CDR2: DFQATT and SNEGSKA (reference sequence). This CDR3 is 13 amino acids long. V gave up 6 bases and J gave up 5 bases; unmatched junction bases: 6. The CDR3 sequence: CSARQGAWETQYF. As DNA, the CDR3 is TGCAGTGCAAGACAGGGGGCCTGGGAGACCCAGTACTTC.

J is TRBJ2-7 and V is TRBV7-2; D perhaps matches TRBD2 (6 bases). The germline CDR1 and CDR2 sequences are SGHTA and FQGNSA. The V end was cut by 4 bases, the J end by 5 bases, with 18 bases between. The CDR3 contains 15 residues. CDR3 sequence reads: CASSSGTWTENEQYF. Here the CDR3 DNA reads TGTGCCAGCAGCTCCGGGACTTGGACGGAAAACGAGCAGTACTTC.

In this sample, this clonotype turned up many times. The rearrangement joins TRBV29-1 to TRBJ1-2; possibly TRBD1 for D (6 bases). This CDR3 has 14 residues. With 2 bases removed from V and 7 bases from J, the gap between germline ends came to 17 bases. The germline CDR1 and CDR2 sequences are SQVTM and ANQGSEA. The CDR3 here is CSVETNRVSGGYTF. In nucleotides, the CDR3 is TGCAGCGTTGAAACCAACAGGGTCTCTGGTGGCTACACCTTC.

V is TRBV10-2 and J is TRBJ2-3, with TRBD2 matching 11 bases. The ends lost 6 bases at V and 4 bases at J; junction bases unmatched: 3. The CDR3 covers 14 residues. Germline lookup yields CDR1 WSHSY and CDR2 SAAADI. As DNA, the CDR3 is TGCGCCAGCAGAGGACTAGCGGGCCCAGATACGCAGTATTTT. It translates to CASRGLAGPDTQYF.

The chain is built from TRBV7-2 and TRBJ2-7; D is unresolved. The CDR3 is 14 residues long. The V gene's germline CDR1 is SGHTA and CDR2 FQGNSA. Trimming took 2 bases from V and 4 from J, leaving 12 bases between them. The CDR3 nucleotides are TGTGCCAGCAGCTTACTCCCCCGGCTTTACGAGCAGTACTTC. It translates to CASSLLPRLYEQYF.

Details on this clonotype: The junction departs from germline at one end; a sequencing error may be responsible. The chain couples TRBV10-2 to TRBJ1-1, with a tentative D call TRBD1 (6 bases). In germline, CDR1 is WSHSY, CDR2 SAAADI. This CDR3 has 14 amino acids. CDR3 nucleotides: TGCGCCAGCAGGGAAACAGGGAGGGGAACTGAAGCTTGCTTT. It yields the protein CASRETGRGTEACF.

The chain links TRBV2 to TRBJ1-6; 9 bases are shared with TRBD1. CDR1 is SNHLY, CDR2 FYNNEI, per germline. After removal of 6 bases from V and 10 bases from J, the junction contained 4 bases not matched to a gene. The CDR3 runs 13 residues. CDR3 bases: TGTGCCAGCAGGGGGACAGGGAACTCACCCCTCCACTTT. This encodes CASRGTGNSPLHF.

This clonotype was counted a single time. At one boundary the junction diverges from the germline segment, which might be a read error. V is TRBV7-2 and J is TRBJ2-7; TRBD1 or TRBD2 may be the D gene (5 bases each). The CDR3 is 15 amino acids. The V gene's germline CDR1 is SGHTA and CDR2 FQGNSA. CDR3 DNA: TGTGCTAGCAGCCCTGATTTTGGGACCCCCTACGAGCAGTACTTC. Amino acids: CASSPDFGTPYEQYF.